This T cell receptor beta chain was sequenced in a study of blood T cell repertoires in COVID-19. As for the study in general: PBMCs, B-cell-depleted T cells, or T cells were the source of the cDNA or gDNA that made up the material.

V was trimmed by 1 base and J by 4 bases, leaving 5 bases between them. Germline V gene lookup returns CDR1 LGHNA and CDR2 YNFKEQ. The CDR3 sequence is 13 residues long. In the authors' workflow: Reference gene primer amplification yielded estimated nucleated cell counts. The assay was immunoSEQ multiplex PCR, and TCRdb's table has in-frame clones only and misses some. V, J and clone size derive from that table, while D and trimming were established from the DNA sequence. The table records approximately 76,000 clones, 82% of them present only once. The clonotype originates from a man in his forties or fifties with acute or convalescent COVID-19. This chain uses TRBV4-2 with TRBJ2-1, with D uncertain. Specimen: peripheral blood. The CDR3 region is CASSQGPYNEQFF. CDR3 nucleotides: TGTGCCAGCAGCCAAGGGCCTTACAATGAGCAGTTCTTC.